The next 24 T cell receptor beta chains were all read from a single sample in a study of cytomegalovirus exposure and HLA in healthy donors (dated by TCRdb to 2015 to 2018). Libraries were built with the immunoSEQ multiplex PCR assay. For the multiplex PCR, a mixture combining 60 forward primers for TCR Vbeta segments and 13 reverse primers for TCR Jbeta segments was used. Sourced from immuneACCESS, this table was stored by TCRdb with only in-frame sequences that have V and J called. A share of the clones is absent; for the studies checked, an unresolved V gene accounts for under half, and the remainder has no known explanation. The sample contains over 100,000 clones, roughly four fifths of them found a single time. The ten largest make up roughly 8% of the sample. The sample consisted of PBMCs. All receptors come from a woman between 45 and 60 years old in good health and CMV-seropositive.

V usage is TRBV28 and J usage is TRBJ2-3; possible D gene TRBD2, 5 bases. Trimming shortened V by 5 bases and J by 2 bases, and 14 bases separated the two germline ends. The CDR3 spans 15 residues. The germline V gene encodes CDR1 MDHEN and CDR2 SYDVKM. The CDR3 reads CASSRGLPLTDTQYF. DNA for the CDR3: TGTGCCAGCAGTCGAGGGTTACCCCTCACAGATACGCAGTATTTT.

With respect to this clone: A junction end diverges from the germline sequence, so it may reflect a read error. Other nucleotide sequences from this sample produce the same CDR3. The CDR3 region is CASSGGLSGNTIYF. CDR3 DNA sequence: TGTGCCAGCAGCGGGGGGCTCTCTGGGAACACCATATATTTT. The J gene is TRBJ1-3, the V gene TRBV9; D might be TRBD1 (6 bases). The CDR3 runs 14 residues. Germline CDR1 reads SGDLS; CDR2 reads YYNGEE.

The chain has TRBV27 and TRBJ2-7; 9 bases align to TRBD1. This CDR3 has 17 residues. The trim removed 6 bases at V and 3 bases at J, leaving 15 bases unmatched. Germline V gene data show CDR1 as MNHEY and CDR2 as SMNVEV (reference sequence). CDR3 loop: CASSSFRGTGSLYEQYF. The CDR3 DNA reads as TGTGCCAGCAGCTCTTTCAGAGGGACAGGGTCCCTCTACGAGCAGTACTTC.

This chain's CDR3 is CASSSRGPSRAFF. CDR3 coding DNA: TGTGCCAGCAGCTCGAGGGGGCCTTCGAGAGCTTTCTTT. The J gene is TRBJ1-1, the V gene TRBV7-3; 7 nucleotides line up with TRBD1. In germline, CDR1 is SGHTA, CDR2 FQGTGA. V lost 4 bases to trimming and J lost 10 bases; unmatched junction nucleotides: 9. This CDR3 has 13 residues.

CDR3 nucleotides: TGTGCCAGCAGCTTAGAGAGCGGGGGGGTCGACAATGAGCAGTTCTTC. Residues: CASSLESGGVDNEQFF. The V gene is TRBV7-2, the J gene TRBJ2-1; 10 nucleotides line up with TRBD2. V was pared by 1 base and J by 5 bases, with 5 bases of the junction left unmatched. This CDR3 is built from 16 residues. Germline CDR1 and CDR2: SGHTA and FQGNSA.

The rearrangement uses TRBV7-2 and TRBJ1-1, with TRBD1 matching 8 bases. V dropped 1 base and J dropped 4; count of bases not matched to a gene: 2. This CDR3 has 14 residues. The germline CDR1 and CDR2 sequences are SGHTA and FQGNSA. CDR3 bases: TGTGCCAGCAGCTTAGGGACAGGGTTCACTGAAGCTTTCTTT. Translated: CASSLGTGFTEAFF.

The table lists this clone with a few counts. The rearrangement links TRBV27 to TRBJ1-6; weak D call: TRBD1 (5 bases). From germline, CDR1 is MNHEY and CDR2 SMNVEV (reference sequence). CDR3 length equals 14 residues. V shed 6 bases and J shed 7 bases, with 13 bases lying between them. The CDR3 DNA reads as TGTGCCAGCAGACTTGACAGAACCAATTCACCCCTCCACTTT. Its translation: CASRLDRTNSPLHF.

This chain joins TRBV7-9 and TRBJ1-4, with TRBD1 as a possible D gene (5 bases). The CDR3 has 15 residues. Between the trimmed V and J ends, which lost 4 bases and 5 bases, there was a span of 14 bases. CDR1 is SEHNR, CDR2 FQNEAQ, per germline (reference sequence). The CDR3 nucleotides are TGTGCCAGCAGCTCCCTCAGTGGGGCAAATGAAAAACTGTTTTTT. Residues: CASSSLSGANEKLFF.

This clone was counted a few times. The chain has TRBV9 and TRBJ2-4; TRBD1 matches at 9 bases. The CDR3 sequence is 15 residues long. CDR1 is SGDLS, CDR2 YYNGEE, per germline. The junction had 9 bases not matched to a gene; V was cut back by 3 bases and J by 8 bases. The CDR3 coding sequence is TGTGCCAGCAGCGCCTCTAGGACAGGGGCAGACATTCAGTACTTC. Amino acids: CASSASRTGADIQYF.

As for this clone: Additional DNA sequences in this sample encode the identical CDR3. The rearrangement uses TRBV7-8 and TRBJ2-5, with TRBD1 as a possible D gene (5 bases). From germline, CDR1 is SGHVS and CDR2 FQNEAQ. The CDR3 is made up of 15 amino acids. V was cut by 2 bases and J by 9 bases, with 19 bases left in between. For the CDR3, the DNA is TGTGCCAGCAGCTTATATCAGACAGCACGGACGGCCCAGTACTTC. This codes for CASSLYQTARTAQYF.

The chain has TRBV6-6 and TRBJ1-6; TRBD1 matches at 9 bases. The junction had 5 bases not matched to a gene; V was cut back by 7 bases and J by 7 bases. Germline V CDR1 and CDR2: MNHNY, SVGAGI (reference sequence). The CDR3 is 14 amino acids. DNA of the CDR3: TGTGCCAGCACCAGACAGGGGGGGAATTCACCCCTCCACTTT. Its protein product is CASTRQGGNSPLHF.

The V and J genes are TRBV20-1 and TRBJ1-1; D ambiguous. Germline V gene sequence: CDR1 DFQATT, CDR2 SNEGSKA (reference sequence). Trimming pared 2 bases from V and 10 bases from J, leaving 11 bases between. The CDR3 has 11 residues. As DNA, the CDR3 is TGCAGTGCTAGACTTTCTACGGGAGCTTTCTTT. The encoded protein is CSARLSTGAFF.

This clone turned up a few times. V is TRBV6-6 and J is TRBJ1-5; D is possibly TRBD1 (6 bases). The CDR3 has 15 amino acids. Trimming pared 6 bases from V and 6 bases from J, leaving 18 bases between. Germline values: CDR1 MNHNY, CDR2 SVGAGI (reference sequence). The CDR3 nucleotides are TGTGCCAGCAGGGGGGACATGGGGAAGGTTCAGCCCCAGCATTTT. It translates to CASRGDMGKVQPQHF.

The V gene is TRBV7-8, the J gene TRBJ1-1; possibly TRBD1 for D (5 bases). Trimming cost V 4 bases and J 1 base, with 7 bases left between them. Germline V gene lookup returns CDR1 SGHVS and CDR2 FQNEAQ. CDR3 size: 13 residues. CDR3 loop: CASSWGRNTEAFF. In DNA, the CDR3 is TGTGCCAGCAGCTGGGGCAGGAACACTGAAGCTTTCTTT. Full variable domain (remainder filled in from reference TRBV7-8 and TRBJ1-1): GAGVSQSPRYKVAKRGQDVALRCDPISGHVSLFWYQQALGQGPEFLTYFQNEAQLDKSGLPSDRFFAERPEGSVSTLKIQRTQQEDSAVYLCASSWGRNTEAFFGQGTRLTVV.

The chain carries TRBV10-3 and TRBJ1-3, with TRBD1 matching 7 bases. This CDR3 spans 15 amino acids. The V gene's germline CDR1 is ENHRY and CDR2 SYGVKD. The V and J ends lost 7 bases and 2 bases, in that order; junction bases with no gene match: 8. CDR3 residues: CAIKSGTATGNTIYF. Here the CDR3 DNA reads TGTGCCATCAAATCCGGGACAGCAACTGGAAACACCATATATTTT.

DNA for the CDR3: TGCGCCAGCAGTGGGGACAGGGGAGGAGGCTACACCTTC. Translated, it gives CASSGDRGGGYTF. The gene calls are TRBV10-1 and TRBJ1-2, with 10 bases fitting TRBD1. V shed 4 bases, J shed 8 bases, and the junction held 4 bases outside the gene matches. The CDR3 length is 13 residues. CDR1 WNHNN and CDR2 SYGVQD come from the germline V gene (reference sequence).

This chain joins TRBV4-2 and TRBJ2-3; 15 positions agree with TRBD2. Germline CDR1 and CDR2: LGHNA and YNFKEQ. With 5 bases clipped from V and 6 bases from J, the junction kept 6 bases outside the gene matches. This CDR3 contains 16 residues. The CDR3 bases are TGTGCCAGCAGCATGGGGACTAGCGGGGGGAGGGATACGCAGTATTTT. The encoded protein is CASSMGTSGGRDTQYF.

This chain uses TRBV29-1 with TRBJ2-3, with D possibly matching TRBD1 (5 bases). Trimming took off 4 bases at V and 0 bases at J, with 11 bases between the two ends. CDR3 length: 14 amino acids. CDR1 and CDR2 from the germline V gene are SQVTM and ANQGSEA. The CDR3 here is CSVVSRASTDTQYF. The DNA of the CDR3 is TGCAGCGTTGTATCCAGGGCTAGCACAGATACGCAGTATTTT.

The chain couples TRBV4-1 to TRBJ1-3; no definite D call. Trimming shortened V by 1 base and J by 0 bases, and 19 bases separated the two germline ends. CDR3 length equals 19 residues. Germline V gene sequence: CDR1 MGHRA, CDR2 YSYEKL. CDR3 residues: CASSQGVLPTGDSGNTIYF. DNA for the CDR3: TGCGCCAGCAGCCAAGGCGTCCTTCCGACGGGAGACTCTGGAAACACCATATATTTT.

The chain employs TRBV27 and TRBJ2-1, with TRBD2 matching over 8 bases. CDR1 is MNHEY and CDR2 is SMNVEV in the germline V gene (reference sequence). The V segment lost 2 bases and the J segment 3 bases; nucleotides outside the gene matches: 6. The CDR3 covers 16 residues. In nucleotides, the CDR3 is TGTGCCAGCAGTTTAAAGTCTAGCGGGTACTACAATGAGCAGTTCTTC. Encoded protein: CASSLKSSGYYNEQFF.

The chain uses TRBV7-9 and TRBJ1-5; TRBD1 aligns across 10 bases. V gave up 6 bases and J gave up 8 bases; unmatched junction bases: 10. The germline gives CDR1 SEHNR, CDR2 FQNEAQ (reference sequence). The CDR3 sequence is 15 residues long. The CDR3 sequence is CASSSGQGGLEPQHF. The CDR3 region has the DNA TGTGCCAGCAGTTCCGGACAGGGGGGATTGGAGCCCCAGCATTTT. The variable domain in full, with the rest retrieved from reference TRBV7-9 and TRBJ1-5, is DTGVSQNPRHKITKRGQNVTFRCDPISEHNRLYWYRQTLGQGPEFLTYFQNEAQLEKSRLLSDRFSAERPKGSFSTLEIQRTEQGDSAMYLCASSSGQGGLEPQHFGDGTRLSIL.

The V gene is TRBV25-1, the J gene TRBJ2-5; 8 nucleotides match TRBD2. With V trimmed by 4 bases and J by 9 bases, 16 bases remained unmatched. The germline gives CDR1 MGHDK, CDR2 SYGVNS. This CDR3 region has 16 residues. The CDR3 coding sequence is TGTGCCAGCAGTGGACTGGGACTAGGATCGAAGGAGGCCCAGTACTTC. Amino acids: CASSGLGLGSKEAQYF.

V and J are TRBV18 and TRBJ2-5; D may be TRBD1 (5 bases). The CDR3 contains 13 residues. CDR1 and CDR2 (germline): KGHSH, LQKENI. Trimming stripped 6 bases from V and 0 bases from J, with 8 bases between. Here the CDR3 reads CASSQGYQETQYF. CDR3 nucleotides: TGTGCCAGCTCGCAGGGATACCAAGAGACCCAGTACTTC.

The chain joins TRBV6-1 to TRBJ1-5; no firm D call. Trimming took 3 bases from V and 5 from J, leaving 11 bases between them. Germline CDR1 is MNHNS and CDR2 is SASEGT. CDR3 length: 14 amino acids. The CDR3 sequence is CASSDLQDDQPQHF. CDR3 DNA: TGTGCCAGCAGTGACCTCCAGGATGATCAGCCCCAGCATTTT.